The T cell receptor beta chain under discussion was sequenced for a study of CD8 T cells in ankylosing spondylitis. General study points: For ankylosing spondylitis blood, a TCR beta motif of about 8 highly homologous variants appeared characteristic. Disease-linked clones bore a CD8+ phenotype, appearing relatively rarely in peripheral blood.

Trimming left V 0 bases short and J 0 bases short, with 10 bases between. Germline V gene data show CDR1 as SGHRS and CDR2 as YFSETQ. CDR3 size: 16 residues. One entry per CDR3 protein, called by TCRdb with MiXCR from the 5' RACE reads. The repertoire has roughly 490,000 distinct CDR3 sequences, 5.3% of them found once; the top ten carry roughly 3.5%. This clonotype has only a few counts. What it binds is unknown. The rearrangement joins TRBV5-1 to TRBJ2-1, with TRBD2 as a possible D gene (5 bases). The sequencing input was blood, either unsorted or a sorted T cell fraction (not recorded which). The receptor comes from a male donor with ankylosing spondylitis. CDR3 coding DNA: TGCGCCAGCAGCTTGGAGGCCGGGAACTCCTACAATGAGCAGTTCTTC. Protein: CASSLEAGNSYNEQFF.